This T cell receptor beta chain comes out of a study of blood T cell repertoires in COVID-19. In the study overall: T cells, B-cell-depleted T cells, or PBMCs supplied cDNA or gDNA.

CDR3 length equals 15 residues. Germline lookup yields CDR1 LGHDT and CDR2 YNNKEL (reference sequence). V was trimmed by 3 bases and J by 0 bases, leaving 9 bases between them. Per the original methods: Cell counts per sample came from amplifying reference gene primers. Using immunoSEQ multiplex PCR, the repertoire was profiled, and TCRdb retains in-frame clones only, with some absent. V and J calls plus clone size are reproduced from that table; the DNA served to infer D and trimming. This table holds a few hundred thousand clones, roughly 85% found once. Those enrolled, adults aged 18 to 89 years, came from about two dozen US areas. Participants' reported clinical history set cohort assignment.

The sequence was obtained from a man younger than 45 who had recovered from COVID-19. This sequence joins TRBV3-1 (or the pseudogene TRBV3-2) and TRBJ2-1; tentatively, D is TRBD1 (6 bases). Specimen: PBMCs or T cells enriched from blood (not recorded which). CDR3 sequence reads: CASSQGADSYNEQFF. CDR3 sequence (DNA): TGTGCCAGCAGCCAGGGGGCAGACTCCTACAATGAGCAGTTCTTC.